A single sample gave rise to the 6 T cell receptor beta chains below, sequenced in a study of radiation and T cells in renal cell carcinoma. Profiling relied on immunoSEQ multiplex PCR, and the TCRdb table lists in-frame clones only, not all of them. The sample gives some 120,000 clones, approximately 82% of which show up once; about 2.9% is in the top ten. Indicated time point: baseline pretreatment blood. The sample's treatment: 15 Gy SBRT to primary tumor, nephrectomy 4 weeks later. The starting material was blood, obtained from a patient whose treatment included radiotherapy and nephrectomy. The receptors derive from a woman aged 55 to 70 with renal cell carcinoma.

The rearrangement uses TRBV6-5 and TRBJ2-1, with TRBD2 identical over 12 bases. Germline V lookup: CDR1 MNHEY, CDR2 SVGAGI. The CDR3 extends over 15 amino acids. V dropped 0 bases and J dropped 8; count of bases not matched to a gene: 2. The CDR3 bases are TGTGCCAGCAGTTACTCGACTAGCGGGGGCTATGAGCAGTTCTTC. Its translation: CASSYSTSGGYEQFF.

The V call is TRBV28, the J call TRBJ1-1, with a possible D match to TRBD1 (5 bases). V was clipped by 6 bases and J by 5 bases, with 19 bases between them. CDR1 is MDHEN, CDR2 SYDVKM, per germline. This CDR3 has 15 amino acids. The CDR3 region is CASSIWGVSATEAFF. The CDR3 nucleotides read TGTGCCAGCAGCATTTGGGGGGTTTCGGCGACTGAAGCTTTCTTT. Using reference TRBV28 and TRBJ1-1 for the parts outside the CDR3, the full variable domain is DVKVTQSSRYLVKRTGEKVFLECVQDMDHENMFWYRQDPGLGLRLIYFSYDVKMKEKGDIPEGYSVSREKKERFSLILESASTNQTSMYLCASSIWGVSATEAFFGQGTRLTVV.

CDR3 DNA sequence: TGTGCCAGCAGTTATTCGGCCGGAAACACCATATATTTT. Translated: CASSYSAGNTIYF. The rearrangement links TRBV28 to TRBJ1-3; D gene uncertain. From germline, CDR1 is MDHEN and CDR2 SYDVKM. The CDR3 contains 13 residues. With 4 bases removed from V and 4 bases from J, the gap between germline ends came to 8 bases.

The CDR3 here is CASSQFADAAVTYEQYF. The CDR3 DNA sequence: TGTGCCAGCAGCCAATTCGCTGACGCGGCCGTTACCTACGAGCAGTACTTC. This chain uses TRBV4-2 with TRBJ2-7; D gene ambiguous. The CDR3 sequence is 17 residues long. V was shortened by 2 bases and J by 2 bases, with 19 bases between the two germline ends. Germline V gene sequence: CDR1 LGHNA, CDR2 YNFKEQ.

This chain uses TRBV5-6 with TRBJ1-6; maybe TRBD1 (5 bases). This CDR3 has 15 residues. With 2 bases removed from V and 7 bases from J, the gap between germline ends came to 13 bases. CDR1 and CDR2 from the germline V gene are SGHDT and YYEEEE. The CDR3 sequence is CASSLPGGRNSPLHF. CDR3 nucleotides: TGTGCCAGCAGCTTACCGGGGGGTCGGAATTCACCCCTCCACTTT. The whole variable domain, filled in from reference TRBV5-6 and TRBJ1-6, reads DAGVTQSPTHLIKTRGQQVTLRCSPKSGHDTVSWYQQALGQGPQFIFQYYEEEERQRGNFPDRFSGHQFPNYSSELNVNALLLGDSALYLCASSLPGGRNSPLHFGNGTRLTVT.

The V call is TRBV7-9, the J call TRBJ2-2, with unresolved D. Germline-derived CDR1 and CDR2 are SEHNR and FQNEAQ (reference sequence). The CDR3 covers 13 residues. The V end was cut by 0 bases, the J end by 5 bases, with 4 bases between. The CDR3 protein is CASSLASTGELFF. CDR3 sequence (DNA): TGTGCCAGCAGCTTAGCTAGTACCGGGGAGCTGTTTTTT. The full variable domain, completed using reference TRBV7-9 and TRBJ2-2, is DTGVSQNPRHKITKRGQNVTFRCDPISEHNRLYWYRQTLGQGPEFLTYFQNEAQLEKSRLLSDRFSAERPKGSFSTLEIQRTEQGDSAMYLCASSLASTGELFFGEGSRLTVL.